Included here is one T cell receptor (beta chain) sequence, with context. As yet, its antigen is unknown. This entry is derived from a study of beta chain features in type 1 diabetes. Overall study context: Similarity in age, gender and cell yields was seen between patients and healthy donors. The study, taken as a whole, reports: Type 1 diabetes patients had VDJ junctions that carried fewer insertions and more deletions. The naive, central memory and Treg TCRB repertoires of patients appeared to be more similar to one another than those of healthy donors. Across all four CD4+ subsets, people with type 1 diabetes showed modestly shorter TCRB CDR3s.

Expressed TCRB transcripts were sequenced because the entire RNA isolate underwent reverse transcription. Data came from immunoSEQ multiplex PCR; TCRdb stores just in-frame clones and leaves some out. Here the sample spans some 48,000 clones, approximately 43% being singletons. The CDR3 extends over 13 amino acids. J was trimmed by 7 bases and V by 8 bases; bases with no gene match: 7. Germline CDR1 is MDHEN and CDR2 is SYDVKM. This TCR came from a young man with type 1 diabetes. Material for sequencing was stem cell memory CD4+ T cells from blood. The chain links TRBV28 to TRBJ1-5; TRBD1 agrees at 8 bases. CDR3 loop: CASQTGVRQPQHF. For the CDR3, the DNA is TGTGCCAGCCAGACAGGGGTTAGGCAGCCCCAGCATTTT. Looking up the rest from reference TRBV28 and TRBJ1-5 gives the full variable domain: DVKVTQSSRYLVKRTGEKVFLECVQDMDHENMFWYRQDPGLGLRLIYFSYDVKMKEKGDIPEGYSVSREKKERFSLILESASTNQTSMYLCASQTGVRQPQHFGDGTRLSIL.